This TCR beta chain comes out of a study of CD4 and CD8 cells across lung adenocarcinoma regions. The CDR3 is 14 amino acids. This clonotype was recorded many times. Localized lung adenocarcinoma, a non-small cell lung cancer, affected the donors. One entry per CDR3 protein results from TCRdb running MiXCR on the PCR reads. The repertoire includes 25,000 to 30,000 distinct CDR3 sequences, about 50% of them detected once, and 40% to 55% sits in the top ten. This chain connects TRBV12-3 or TRBV12-4 to TRBJ2-1; D is possibly TRBD1 (5 bases). The end of the DNA fits TRBJ2-7 better, so the J call may be wrong. The sequence derives from a male donor with lung adenocarcinoma. The CD4 and CD8 labels of this study may be unreliable. The specimen was CD8+ T cells from the center of a lung tumor. CDR3 loop: CASNPSGRTYEQYF. The CDR3 bases are TGTGCCAGCAACCCGTCAGGGCGGACCTACGAGCAGTACTTC.